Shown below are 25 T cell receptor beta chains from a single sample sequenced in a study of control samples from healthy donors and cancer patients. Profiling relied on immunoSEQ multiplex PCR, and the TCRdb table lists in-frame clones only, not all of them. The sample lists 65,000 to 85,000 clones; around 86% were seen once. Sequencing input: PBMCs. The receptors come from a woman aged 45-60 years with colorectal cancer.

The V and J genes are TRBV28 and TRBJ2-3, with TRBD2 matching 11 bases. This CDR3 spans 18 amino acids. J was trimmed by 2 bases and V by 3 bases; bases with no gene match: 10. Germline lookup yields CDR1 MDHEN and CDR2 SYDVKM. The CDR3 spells CASSLATSGDTYTDTQYF. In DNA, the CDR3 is TGTGCCAGCAGTTTGGCGACTAGCGGGGATACTTACACAGATACGCAGTATTTT.

CDR3 coding DNA: TGTGCCAGCAGCCTAGTAGTGGGCTCAGGGGGCATCTATGGCTACACCTTC. Translation: CASSLVVGSGGIYGYTF. The chain carries TRBV7-9 and TRBJ1-2; 8 bases line up with TRBD1. Unmatched junction bases numbered 15, after V lost 5 bases and J lost 4 bases. Germline CDR1 SEHNR, CDR2 FQNEAQ (reference sequence). This CDR3 spans 17 amino acids.

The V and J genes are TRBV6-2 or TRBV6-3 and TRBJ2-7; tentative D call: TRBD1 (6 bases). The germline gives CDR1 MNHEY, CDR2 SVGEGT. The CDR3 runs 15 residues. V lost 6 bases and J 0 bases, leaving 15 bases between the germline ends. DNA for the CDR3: TGTGCCAGCAGCTCCGACAGGTGGGTCTCCTACGAGCAGTACGTC. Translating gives CASSSDRWVSYEQYV.

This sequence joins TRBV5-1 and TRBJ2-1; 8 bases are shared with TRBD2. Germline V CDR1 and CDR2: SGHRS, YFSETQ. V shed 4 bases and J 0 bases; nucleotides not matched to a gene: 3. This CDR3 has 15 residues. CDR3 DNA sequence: TGCGCCAGCAGCGCCGGGGGGGCCTCCTACAATGAGCAGTTCTTC. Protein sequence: CASSAGGASYNEQFF.

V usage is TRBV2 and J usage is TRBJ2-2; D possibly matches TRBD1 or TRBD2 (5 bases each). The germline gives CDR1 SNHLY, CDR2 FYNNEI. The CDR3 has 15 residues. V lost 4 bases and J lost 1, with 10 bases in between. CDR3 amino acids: CASSVSGGNTGELFF. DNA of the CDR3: TGTGCCAGCAGTGTCTCTGGGGGGAACACCGGGGAGCTGTTTTTT.

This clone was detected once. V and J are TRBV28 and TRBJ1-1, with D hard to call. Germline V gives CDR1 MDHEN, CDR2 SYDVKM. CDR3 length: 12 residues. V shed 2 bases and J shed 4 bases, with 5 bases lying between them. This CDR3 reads CASSLQSTEAFF. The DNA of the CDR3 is TGTGCCAGCAGTTTACAGAGCACTGAAGCTTTCTTT.

CDR3 DNA: TGCGCCAGCAGGTGGGCAGCTAACTCTAATTCACCCCTCCACTTT. This sequence encodes CASRWAANSNSPLHF. The rearrangement joins TRBV5-1 to TRBJ1-6, with D unresolved. CDR1 and CDR2 (germline): SGHRS, YFSETQ. This CDR3 has 15 residues. V was cut by 5 bases and J by 6 bases, with 15 bases left in between.

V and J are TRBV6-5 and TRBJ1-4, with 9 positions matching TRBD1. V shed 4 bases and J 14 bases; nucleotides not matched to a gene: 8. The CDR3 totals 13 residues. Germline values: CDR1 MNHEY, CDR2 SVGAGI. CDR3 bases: TGTGCCAGCAGTTTTAACCGGGACAGGGATCTGTTTTTT. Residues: CASSFNRDRDLFF.

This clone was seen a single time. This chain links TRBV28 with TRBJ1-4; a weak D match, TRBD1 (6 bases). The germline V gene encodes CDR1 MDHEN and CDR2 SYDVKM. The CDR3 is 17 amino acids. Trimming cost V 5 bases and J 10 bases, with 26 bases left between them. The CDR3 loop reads CASSPSGTSGAFAKLFF. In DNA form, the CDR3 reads TGTGCCAGCAGTCCTTCGGGGACTTCAGGGGCCTTTGCAAAACTGTTTTTT.

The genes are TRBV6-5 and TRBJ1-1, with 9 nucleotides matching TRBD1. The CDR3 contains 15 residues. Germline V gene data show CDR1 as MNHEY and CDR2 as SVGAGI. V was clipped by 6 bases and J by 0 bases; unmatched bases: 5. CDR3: CASRLGTGMNTEAFF. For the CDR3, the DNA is TGTGCCAGCAGACTTGGGACAGGGATGAACACTGAAGCTTTCTTT.

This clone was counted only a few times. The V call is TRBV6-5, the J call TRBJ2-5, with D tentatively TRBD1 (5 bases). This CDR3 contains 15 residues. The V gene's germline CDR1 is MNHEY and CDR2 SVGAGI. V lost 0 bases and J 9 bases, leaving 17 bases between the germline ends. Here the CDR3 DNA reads TGTGCCAGCAGTTACTCGAGGACCAGGGAAAGGGCCCAGTACTTC. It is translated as CASSYSRTRERAQYF.

CDR3 residues: CASSLGTSGGLGVKTQYF. For the CDR3, the DNA is TGTGCCAGCAGCTTAGGGACTAGCGGGGGCTTAGGCGTAAAGACCCAGTACTTC. This chain links TRBV7-2 with TRBJ2-5; TRBD2 matches at 13 bases. Germline V gene data show CDR1 as SGHTA and CDR2 as FQGNSA. V gave up 1 base and J gave up 6 bases; unmatched junction bases: 11. CDR3 length equals 18 residues. Full variable domain (rest looked up from reference TRBV7-2 and TRBJ2-5): GAGVSQSPSNKVTEKGKDVELRCDPISGHTALYWYRQSLGQGLEFLIYFQGNSAPDKSGLPSDRFSAERTGGSVSTLTIQRTQQEDSAVYLCASSLGTSGGLGVKTQYFGPGTRLLVL.

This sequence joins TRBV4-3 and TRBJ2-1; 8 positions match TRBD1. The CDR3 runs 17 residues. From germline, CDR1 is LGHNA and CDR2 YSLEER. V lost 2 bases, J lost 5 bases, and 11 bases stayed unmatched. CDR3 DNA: TGCGCCAGCAGCCAACGGACAGGGATTGAGAGTGACAATGAGCAGTTCTTC. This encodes CASSQRTGIESDNEQFF.

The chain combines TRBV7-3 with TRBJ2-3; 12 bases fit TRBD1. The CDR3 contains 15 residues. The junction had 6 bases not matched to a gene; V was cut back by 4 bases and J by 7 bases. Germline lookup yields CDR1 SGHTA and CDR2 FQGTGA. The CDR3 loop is CASSSGQGAENTQYF. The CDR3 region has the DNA TGTGCCAGCAGCTCGGGACAGGGGGCTGAGAATACGCAGTATTTT.

CDR3 nucleotide sequence: TGTGCCAGTAGAAGTGGACAGCTTTTCGGCAATCAGCCCCAGCATTTT. Encoded protein: CASRSGQLFGNQPQHF. The chain combines TRBV19 with TRBJ1-5, with D possibly matching TRBD1 (6 bases). Germline assignment: CDR1 LNHDA and CDR2 SQIVND (reference sequence). CDR3 length equals 16 residues. The V end was cut by 6 bases, the J end by 2 bases, with 17 bases between.

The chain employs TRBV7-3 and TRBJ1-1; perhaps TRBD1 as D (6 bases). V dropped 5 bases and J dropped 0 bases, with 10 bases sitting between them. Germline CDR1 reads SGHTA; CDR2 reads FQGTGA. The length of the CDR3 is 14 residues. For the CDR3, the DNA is TGTGCCAGCAGCCAACAGGGAATGAACACTGAAGCTTTCTTT. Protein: CASSQQGMNTEAFF.

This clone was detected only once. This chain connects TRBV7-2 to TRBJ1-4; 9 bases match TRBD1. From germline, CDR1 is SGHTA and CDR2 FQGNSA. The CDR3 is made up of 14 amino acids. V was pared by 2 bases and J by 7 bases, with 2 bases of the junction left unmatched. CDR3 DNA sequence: TGTGCCAGCAGCTTATACAGGGGGCGTGAAAAACTGTTTTTT. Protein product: CASSLYRGREKLFF.

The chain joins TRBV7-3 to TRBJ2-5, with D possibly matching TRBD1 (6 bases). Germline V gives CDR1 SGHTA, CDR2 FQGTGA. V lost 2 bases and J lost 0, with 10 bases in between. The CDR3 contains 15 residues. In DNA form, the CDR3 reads TGTGCCAGCAGCTTAGTGGGGGCCTACCAAGAGACCCAGTACTTC. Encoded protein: CASSLVGAYQETQYF.

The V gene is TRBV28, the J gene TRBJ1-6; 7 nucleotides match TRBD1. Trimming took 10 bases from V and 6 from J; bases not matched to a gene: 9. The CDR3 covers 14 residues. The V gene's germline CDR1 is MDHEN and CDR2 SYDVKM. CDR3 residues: CAITKGQLNSPLHF. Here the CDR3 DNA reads TGTGCCATCACAAAGGGACAGCTTAATTCACCCCTCCACTTT.

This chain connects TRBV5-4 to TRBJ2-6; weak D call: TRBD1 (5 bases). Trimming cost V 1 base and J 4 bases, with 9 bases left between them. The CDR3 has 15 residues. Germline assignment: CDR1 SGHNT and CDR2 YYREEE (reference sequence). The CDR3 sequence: CASSLQGTGANVLTF. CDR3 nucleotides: TGTGCCAGCAGCTTGCAGGGCACCGGGGCCAACGTCCTGACTTTC.

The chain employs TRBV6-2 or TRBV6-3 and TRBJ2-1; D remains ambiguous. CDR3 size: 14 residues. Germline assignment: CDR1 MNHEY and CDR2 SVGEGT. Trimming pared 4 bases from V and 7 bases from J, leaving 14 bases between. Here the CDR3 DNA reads TGTGCCAGCAGTTCGCGTCCTTTCCCTAATGAGCAGTTCTTC. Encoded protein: CASSSRPFPNEQFF.

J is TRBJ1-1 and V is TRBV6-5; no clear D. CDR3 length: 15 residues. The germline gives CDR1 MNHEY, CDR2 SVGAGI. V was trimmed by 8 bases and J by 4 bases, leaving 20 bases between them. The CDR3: CASQSFSAAGTEAFF. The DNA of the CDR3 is TGTGCCAGCCAAAGTTTTAGCGCGGCGGGCACTGAAGCTTTCTTT.

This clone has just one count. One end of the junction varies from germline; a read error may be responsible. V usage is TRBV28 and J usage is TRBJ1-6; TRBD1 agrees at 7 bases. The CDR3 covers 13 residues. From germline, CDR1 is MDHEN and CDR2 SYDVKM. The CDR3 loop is CAGRGSSNSPLHF. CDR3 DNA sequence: TGTGCCGGCAGGGGGTCGAGTAATTCACCCCTCCACTTT.

CDR3 region: CASSRNTGELFF. CDR3 in DNA: TGTGCCAGCAGCCGAAATACCGGGGAGCTGTTTTTT. This rearrangement joins TRBV7-3 to TRBJ2-2, with no clear D. V lost 5 bases, J lost 5 bases, and 6 bases lay in between. CDR3 length: 12 amino acids. Germline CDR1 SGHTA, CDR2 FQGTGA.

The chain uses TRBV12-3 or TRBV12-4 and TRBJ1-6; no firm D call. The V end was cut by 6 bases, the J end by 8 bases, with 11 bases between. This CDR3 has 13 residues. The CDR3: CASRLTMDSPLHF. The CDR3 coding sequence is TGTGCCAGCAGACTTACAATGGATTCACCCCTCCACTTT.